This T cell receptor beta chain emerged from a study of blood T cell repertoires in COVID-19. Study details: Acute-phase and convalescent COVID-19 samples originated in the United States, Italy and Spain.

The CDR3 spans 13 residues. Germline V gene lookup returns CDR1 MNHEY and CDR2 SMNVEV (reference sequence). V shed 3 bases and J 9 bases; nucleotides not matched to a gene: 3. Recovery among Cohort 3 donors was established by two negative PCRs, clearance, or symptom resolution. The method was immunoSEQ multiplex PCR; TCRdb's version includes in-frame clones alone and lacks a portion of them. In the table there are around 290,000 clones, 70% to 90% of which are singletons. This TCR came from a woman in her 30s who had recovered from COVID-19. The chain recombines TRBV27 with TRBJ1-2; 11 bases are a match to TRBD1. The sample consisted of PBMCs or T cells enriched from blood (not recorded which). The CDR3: CASSLGTGGSYTF. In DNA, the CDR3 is TGTGCCAGCAGTTTGGGGACAGGGGGGAGCTACACCTTC.